This T cell receptor (beta chain) was recovered during a study of identical twins. Points from the study as a whole: Invariant MAIT and iNKT cells may have partly biased zero-insertion analyses. Out-of-frame alpha sequences shared by twins showed excess low generation probability. Among beta out-of-frame sequences, excess sharing between twins appeared weaker.

Each CDR3 protein gets one entry after TCRdb re-called the 5' RACE reads with MiXCR. The sample lists approximately 620,000 distinct CDR3 sequences, around 8.3% occurring once. The CDR3 loop spans 16 amino acids. Germline CDR1 is MNHEY and CDR2 is SVGEGT. J gave up 4 bases and V 4 bases, and 9 bases lay outside the gene matches. To note about this clonotype: Its specificity is unknown.

These same data were also listed under a study on yellow fever vaccine responses in identical twins.

The sequenced sample consisted of PBMCs. The chain carries TRBV6-2 or TRBV6-3 and TRBJ2-1; 8 bases align to TRBD2. The sequence was obtained from a woman aged 18-29 years in good health. The CDR3 loop reads CASSWISGEVYNEQFF. The CDR3 nucleotides read TGTGCCAGCAGTTGGATTAGCGGGGAGGTGTACAATGAGCAGTTCTTC.